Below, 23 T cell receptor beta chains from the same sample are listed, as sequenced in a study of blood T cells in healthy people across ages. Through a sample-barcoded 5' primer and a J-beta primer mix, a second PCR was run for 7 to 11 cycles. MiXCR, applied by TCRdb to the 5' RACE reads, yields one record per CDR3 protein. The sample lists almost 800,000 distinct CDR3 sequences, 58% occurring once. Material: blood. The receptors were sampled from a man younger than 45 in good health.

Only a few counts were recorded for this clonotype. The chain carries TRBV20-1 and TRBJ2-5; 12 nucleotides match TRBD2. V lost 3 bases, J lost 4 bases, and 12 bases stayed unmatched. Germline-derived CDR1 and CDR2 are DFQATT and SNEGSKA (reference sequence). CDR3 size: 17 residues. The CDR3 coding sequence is TGCAGTGCTAGTCAGTCCGGGACTAGCGGGCTCGGAGAGACCCAGTACTTC. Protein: CSASQSGTSGLGETQYF.

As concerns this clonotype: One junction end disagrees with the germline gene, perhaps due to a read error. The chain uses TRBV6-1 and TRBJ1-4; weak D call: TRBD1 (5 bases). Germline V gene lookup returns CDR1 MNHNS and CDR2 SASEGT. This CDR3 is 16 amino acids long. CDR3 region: CASNEVVLGVGAVLFF. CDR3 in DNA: TGTGCCAGCAATGAAGTGGTTCTGGGAGTCGGGGCCGTCCTGTTTTTT.

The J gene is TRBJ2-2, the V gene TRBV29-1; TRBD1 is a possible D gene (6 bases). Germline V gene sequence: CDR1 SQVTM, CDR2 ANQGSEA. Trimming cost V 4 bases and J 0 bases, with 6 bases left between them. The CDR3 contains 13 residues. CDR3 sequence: CSVGTANTGELFF. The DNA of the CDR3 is TGCAGCGTTGGGACAGCGAACACCGGGGAGCTGTTTTTT.

The CDR3 protein is CASSFQASQETQYF. The CDR3 nucleotides read TGTGCCAGCAGTTTTCAGGCAAGCCAAGAGACCCAGTACTTC. The V and J genes are TRBV12-3 or TRBV12-4 and TRBJ2-5, with D hard to call. The ends were cut back, 3 bases at V and 1 base at J, with 9 bases in the middle. CDR3 size: 14 residues.

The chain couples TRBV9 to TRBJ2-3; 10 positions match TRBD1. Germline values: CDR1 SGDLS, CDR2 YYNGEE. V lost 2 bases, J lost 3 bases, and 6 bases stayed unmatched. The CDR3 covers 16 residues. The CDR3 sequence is CASSVNPGQGTDTQYF. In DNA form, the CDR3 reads TGTGCCAGCAGCGTTAACCCGGGACAGGGGACAGATACGCAGTATTTT.

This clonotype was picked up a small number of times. CDR3 sequence reads: CSVWATGLSEQYF. The CDR3 region has the DNA TGCAGCGTTTGGGCGACGGGACTCTCGGAGCAGTACTTC. This chain joins TRBV29-1 and TRBJ2-7; TRBD2 is a possible D gene (6 bases). V was trimmed by 5 bases and J by 7 bases, leaving 18 bases between them. The CDR3 runs 13 residues. The germline gives CDR1 SQVTM, CDR2 ANQGSEA.

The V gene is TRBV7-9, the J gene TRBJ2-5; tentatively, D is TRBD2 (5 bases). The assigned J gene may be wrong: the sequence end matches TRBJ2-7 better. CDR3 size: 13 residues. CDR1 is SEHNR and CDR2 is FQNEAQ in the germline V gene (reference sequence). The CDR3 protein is CASRPNGDYEQYF. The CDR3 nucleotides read TGTGCCAGCAGGCCTAACGGGGATTACGAGCAGTACTTC.

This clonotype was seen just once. In DNA, the CDR3 is TGTGCCAGCAGTCCCGCGACTAGCGGGCATACAGATACGCAGTATTTT. It codes for CASSPATSGHTDTQYF. The V call is TRBV4-2, the J call TRBJ2-3; 10 nucleotides line up with TRBD2. CDR3 length equals 16 residues. Germline V gene data show CDR1 as LGHNA and CDR2 as YNFKEQ. With 6 bases clipped from V and 3 bases from J, the junction kept 9 bases outside the gene matches.

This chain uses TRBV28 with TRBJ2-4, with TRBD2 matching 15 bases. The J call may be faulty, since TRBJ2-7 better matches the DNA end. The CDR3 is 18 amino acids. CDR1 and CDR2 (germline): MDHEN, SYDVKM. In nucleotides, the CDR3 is TGTGCCAGCAGTCCCACCGGACTAGCGGGAGGGCGATATGGCGAGCAGTACTTC. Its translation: CASSPTGLAGGRYGEQYF.

The CDR3 loop reads CASSLRDPHYEQYF. CDR3 in DNA: TGTGCCAGCAGCCTCCGGGACCCCCATTACGAGCAGTACTTC. The chain joins TRBV7-9 to TRBJ2-5; D may match TRBD1 or TRBD2 (5 bases each). The last part of the DNA fits TRBJ2-7 better; the J call may be wrong. The CDR3 length is 14 residues. Germline V gene data show CDR1 as SEHNR and CDR2 as FQNEAQ (reference sequence).

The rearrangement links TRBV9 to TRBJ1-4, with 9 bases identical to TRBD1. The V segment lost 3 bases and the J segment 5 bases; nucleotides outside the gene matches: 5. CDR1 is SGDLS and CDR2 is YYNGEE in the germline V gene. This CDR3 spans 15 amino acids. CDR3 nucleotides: TGTGCCAGCAGCGGAGCGACAGGGGGAAATGAAAAACTGTTTTTT. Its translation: CASSGATGGNEKLFF.

The CDR3 nucleotides are TGTGCCAGCAGCTCCTCGTGGGACAAACTGTTTTTT. The encoded protein is CASSSSWDKLFF. The rearrangement joins TRBV7-9 to TRBJ1-4; weak D call: TRBD1 (5 bases). CDR1 is SEHNR and CDR2 is FQNEAQ in the germline V gene (reference sequence). Trimming pared 4 bases from V and 11 bases from J, leaving 11 bases between. The CDR3 consists of 12 residues.

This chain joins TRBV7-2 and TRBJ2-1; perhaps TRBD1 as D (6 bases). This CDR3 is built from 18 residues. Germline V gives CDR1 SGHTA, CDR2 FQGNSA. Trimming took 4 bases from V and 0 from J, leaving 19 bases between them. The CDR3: CASSSSGHISFSYNEQFF. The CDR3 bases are TGTGCCAGCAGCTCCTCGGGACATATCAGTTTCTCCTACAATGAGCAGTTCTTC.

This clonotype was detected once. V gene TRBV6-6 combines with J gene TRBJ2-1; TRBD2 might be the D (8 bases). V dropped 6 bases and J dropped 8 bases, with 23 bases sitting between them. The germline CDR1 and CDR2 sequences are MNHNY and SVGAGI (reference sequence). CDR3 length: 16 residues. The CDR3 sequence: CASRGQTRAGVDEQFF. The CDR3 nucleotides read TGTGCCAGCAGGGGACAGACACGAGCGGGAGTGGATGAGCAGTTCTTC.

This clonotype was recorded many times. DNA for the CDR3: TGTGCCAGCAGCCCCGGGGGCGGAGATACGCAGTATTTT. Translating it yields CASSPGGGDTQYF. This chain joins TRBV11-2 and TRBJ2-3; D may be TRBD1 or TRBD2 (6 bases each). The CDR3 consists of 13 residues. Trimming took 5 bases from V and 5 from J, leaving 11 bases between them. The germline V gene encodes CDR1 SGHAT and CDR2 FQNNGV.

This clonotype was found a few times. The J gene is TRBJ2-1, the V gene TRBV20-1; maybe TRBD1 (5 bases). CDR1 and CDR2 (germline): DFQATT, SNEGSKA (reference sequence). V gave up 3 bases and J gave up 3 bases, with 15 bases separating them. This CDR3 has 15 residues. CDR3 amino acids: CSASFSGSHYNEQFF. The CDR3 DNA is TGCAGTGCTAGTTTCTCAGGGTCCCACTACAATGAGCAGTTCTTC.

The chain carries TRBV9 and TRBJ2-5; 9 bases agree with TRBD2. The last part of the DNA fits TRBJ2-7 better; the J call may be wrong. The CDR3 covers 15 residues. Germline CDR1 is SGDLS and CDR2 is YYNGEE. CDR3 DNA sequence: TGTGCCAGCAGCGTATCTCCTAGCGGGACTGACGAGCAGTACTTC. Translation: CASSVSPSGTDEQYF.

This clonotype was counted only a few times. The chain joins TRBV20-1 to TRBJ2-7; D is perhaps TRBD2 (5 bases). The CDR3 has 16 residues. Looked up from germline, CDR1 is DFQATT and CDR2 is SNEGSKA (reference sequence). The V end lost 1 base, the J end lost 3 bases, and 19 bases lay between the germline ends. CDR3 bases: TGCAGTGCTAGAGTTATTGCCCGAACGACTAACTACGAGCAGTACTTC. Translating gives CSARVIARTTNYEQYF.

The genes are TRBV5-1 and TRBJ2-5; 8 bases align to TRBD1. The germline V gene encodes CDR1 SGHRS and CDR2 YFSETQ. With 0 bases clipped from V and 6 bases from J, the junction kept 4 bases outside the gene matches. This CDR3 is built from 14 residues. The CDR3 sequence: CASSLEDREKTQYF. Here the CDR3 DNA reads TGCGCCAGCAGCTTGGAGGACAGGGAAAAGACCCAGTACTTC.

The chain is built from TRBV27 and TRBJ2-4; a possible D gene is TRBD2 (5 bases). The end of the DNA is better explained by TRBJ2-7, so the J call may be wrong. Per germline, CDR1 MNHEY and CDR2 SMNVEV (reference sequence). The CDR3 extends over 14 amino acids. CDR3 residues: CASRVTDSSYEQYF. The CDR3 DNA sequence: TGTGCCAGCAGGGTGACGGACTCGTCCTACGAGCAGTACTTC.

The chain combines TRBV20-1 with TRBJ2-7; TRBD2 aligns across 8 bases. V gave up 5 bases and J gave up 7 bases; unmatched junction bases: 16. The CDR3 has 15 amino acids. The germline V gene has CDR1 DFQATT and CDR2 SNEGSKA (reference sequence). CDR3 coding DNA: TGCAGTGCTTACCCTAGCGGGCGAGGGGACAATGAGCAGTACTTC. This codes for CSAYPSGRGDNEQYF.

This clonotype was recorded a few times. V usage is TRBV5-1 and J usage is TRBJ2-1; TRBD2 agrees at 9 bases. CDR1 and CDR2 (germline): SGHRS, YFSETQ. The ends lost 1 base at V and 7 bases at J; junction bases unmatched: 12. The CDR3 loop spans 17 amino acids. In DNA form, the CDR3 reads TGCGCCAGCAGCTTGCCGGGGCTAGCGGGGACGGAGAATGAGCAGTTCTTC. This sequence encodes CASSLPGLAGTENEQFF.

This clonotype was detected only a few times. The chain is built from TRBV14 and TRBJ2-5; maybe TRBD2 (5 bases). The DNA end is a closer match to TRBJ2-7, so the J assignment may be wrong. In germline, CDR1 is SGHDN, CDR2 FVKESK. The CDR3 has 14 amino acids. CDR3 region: CASSQDGKNYEQYF. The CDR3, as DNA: TGTGCCAGCAGCCAAGACGGGAAGAACTACGAGCAGTACTTC.